A selection of T cell receptor beta chains follows, all from one sample in a study of control samples from healthy donors and cancer patients. Using immunoSEQ multiplex PCR, the repertoire was profiled, and TCRdb retains in-frame clones only, with some absent. The sample has around 100,000 clones; around 88% are singletons. The sequenced sample was blood. These receptor sequences come from a man between 25 and 39 years old in good health. CDR3s include the opening cysteine and the closing phenylalanine or tryptophan. A D gene is named only where the DNA matches it firmly. Clone size is stated in some rows and not others, as once, few, many or a class when expanded.

- | TRBJ1-1 | TRBV18 | - | TGTGCCAGCTCCCCGGGTATCGGGCTGGACACTGAAGCTTTCTTT | CASSPGIGLDTEAFF
- | TRBJ1-6 | TRBV14 | - | TGTGCCAGCAGCCTCATTGGGTCCTATAATTCACCCCTCCACTTT | CASSLIGSYNSPLHF
- | TRBJ2-3 | TRBV12-3/TRBV12-4 | - | TGTGCCAGCAGTTCCCGGGGGAAAGATACGCAGTATTTT | CASSSRGKDTQYF
- | TRBJ1-2 | TRBV7-9 | - | TGTGCCAGCAGCTTAGCGGAGGACTATGGCTACACCTTC | CASSLAEDYGYTF
- | TRBJ1-2 | TRBV13 | - | TGTGCCAGCAGCTTCACAAACGACAGGAAATATGGCTACACCTTC | CASSFTNDRKYGYTF
TRBD1 | TRBJ1-1 | TRBV14 | once | TGTGCCAGCAGCCAAAGGACAGGGGCTAATAAGAACACTGAAGCTTTCTTT | CASSQRTGANKNTEAFF
TRBD1 | TRBJ1-3 | TRBV30 | once | TGTGCCTGGAGTACAGGGGCTGGAAACACCATATATTTT | CAWSTGAGNTIYF
- | TRBJ1-2 | TRBV5-5 | - | TGTGCCAGCAGTGCTGACAGCTATGGCTACACCTTC | CASSADSYGYTF
- | TRBJ1-5 | TRBV5-1 | - | TGCGCCAGCAGCTTGGATCGGGGGGATCAGCCCCAGCATTTT | CASSLDRGDQPQHF
TRBD2 | TRBJ2-7 | TRBV18 | - | TGTGCCAGCTCACCACCGGGACTAGCGGGAGGGTACGAGCAGTACTTC | CASSPPGLAGGYEQYF
- | TRBJ1-3 | TRBV13 | - | TGTGCCAGCAGCTTAGATCTCCGGCAGGGCTTTGGAAACACCATATATTTT | CASSLDLRQGFGNTIYF
TRBD1 | TRBJ1-1 | TRBV6-5 | - | TGTGCCAGCAACCGACAGGGGGCCAACACTGAAGCTTTCTTT | CASNRQGANTEAFF
TRBD1 | TRBJ2-5 | TRBV9 | - | TGTGCCAGCAGCCCACGGACAGGGACGGCACAAGAGACCCAGTACTTC | CASSPRTGTAQETQYF
- | TRBJ1-2 | TRBV5-1 | - | TGCGCCAGCCGCTCTGGGATGTGGCCGGGGGGCTACACCTTC | CASRSGMWPGGYTF
- | TRBJ2-5 | TRBV5-1 | - | TGCGCCAGCAGCGTACAAGAGACCCAGTACTTC | CASSVQETQYF
- | TRBJ1-1 | TRBV2 | - | TGTGCCAGCAGACGCGATGCACGTGGAGCTTTCTTT | CASRRDARGAFF
- | TRBJ2-5 | TRBV6-6 | once | TGTGCCAGCAGTTACGGGAACCGGGGGCAAGAGACCCAGTACTTC | CASSYGNRGQETQYF
- | TRBJ1-2 | TRBV7-2 | - | TGTGCCAGCAGCCCGAGACAGGTCTATGGCTACACCTTC | CASSPRQVYGYTF
TRBD1 | TRBJ2-7 | TRBV30 | - | TGTGCCTGGAGTGTACAGGGGATCAACGAGCAGTACTTC | CAWSVQGINEQYF